Each of the 14 T cell receptor beta chains below was sequenced from the same sample in a study of shared T cell receptors in the human thymus. Clones were read by immunoSEQ multiplex PCR, and TCRdb kept only the in-frame ones, dropping some. The sample contains 500,000 to 750,000 clones, approximately 87% of which appear only once. These data were also filed under a second study, of human thymus T cells.

Material: thymocytes. Receptors were obtained from a boy in the first two years of life with a congenital heart defect.

The chain employs TRBV30 and TRBJ1-1, with a possible D match to TRBD1 (5 bases). Looked up from germline, CDR1 is GTSNPN and CDR2 is SVGIG (reference sequence). The CDR3 totals 14 residues. V lost 0 bases, J lost 0 bases, and 8 bases lay in between. The CDR3 loop reads CAWSVRGVNTEAFF. DNA for the CDR3: TGTGCCTGGAGTGTACGGGGGGTGAACACTGAAGCTTTCTTT.

This chain uses TRBV28 with TRBJ2-2; 8 bases map to TRBD1. Trimming took 3 bases from V and 5 from J; bases not matched to a gene: 11. The CDR3 is made up of 17 amino acids. From germline, CDR1 is MDHEN and CDR2 SYDVKM. CDR3 residues: CASSFSTQGAGTGELFF. The CDR3 coding sequence is TGTGCCAGCAGTTTTTCAACTCAGGGGGCAGGAACCGGGGAGCTGTTTTTT.

The CDR3 spells CASSQDFVSVFLAPLNTGELFF. The CDR3, as DNA: TGCGCCAGCAGCCAAGATTTTGTTAGCGTCTTCCTAGCCCCCCTTAACACCGGGGAGCTGTTTTTT. The chain has TRBV4-1 and TRBJ2-2, with a tentative D call TRBD2 (5 bases). The V and J ends lost 0 bases and 2 bases respectively, with 28 bases between them. Looked up from germline, CDR1 is MGHRA and CDR2 is YSYEKL. The CDR3 loop spans 22 amino acids.

The V call is TRBV30, the J call TRBJ2-1; maybe TRBD2 (6 bases). The V and J ends lost 7 bases and 0 bases respectively, with 25 bases between them. This CDR3 has 18 amino acids. Germline V lookup: CDR1 GTSNPN, CDR2 SVGIG (reference sequence). CDR3: CAFKNLRASANSYNEQFF. In DNA, the CDR3 is TGTGCCTTTAAGAACTTACGGGCTAGCGCGAACTCCTACAATGAGCAGTTCTTC.

The chain joins TRBV13 to TRBJ2-1; possibly TRBD1 for D (8 bases). Trimming took off 5 bases at V and 4 bases at J, with 27 bases between the two ends. Germline V gives CDR1 PRHDT, CDR2 FYEKMQ (reference sequence). This CDR3 is built from 19 residues. CDR3 sequence reads: CASSTGTGGSAGEYNEQFF. The CDR3 coding sequence is TGTGCCAGCAGCACCGGGACAGGAGGTAGTGCGGGGGAATACAATGAGCAGTTCTTC.

J is TRBJ2-5 and V is TRBV5-6, with 7 bases fitting TRBD1. Unmatched junction bases numbered 7, after V lost 4 bases and J lost 4 bases. This CDR3 region has 14 residues. Germline CDR1 is SGHDT and CDR2 is YYEEEE. CDR3 protein: CASSIHDRVETQYF. CDR3 in DNA: TGTGCCAGCAGCATCCACGACAGGGTAGAGACCCAGTACTTC. The entire variable domain, with the rest obtained from reference TRBV5-6 and TRBJ2-5, is as follows: DAGVTQSPTHLIKTRGQQVTLRCSPKSGHDTVSWYQQALGQGPQFIFQYYEEEERQRGNFPDRFSGHQFPNYSSELNVNALLLGDSALYLCASSIHDRVETQYFGPGTRLLVL.

This rearrangement joins TRBV25-1 to TRBJ2-7; 8 bases are shared with TRBD1. Germline V CDR1 and CDR2: MGHDK, SYGVNS. The CDR3 consists of 15 residues. V trimming: 6 bases; J trimming: 1 base; junction bases outside the gene matches: 8. The CDR3 DNA reads as TGTGCCAGCAGCCCAGGGGGCAATAGATCCTACGAGCAGTACTTC. Translating gives CASSPGGNRSYEQYF.

The CDR3 loop is CASSPGGAQPQHF. CDR3 DNA sequence: TGTGCCAGCTCCCCCGGAGGGGCCCAGCCCCAGCATTTT. The chain couples TRBV18 to TRBJ1-5, with D maybe TRBD1 (5 bases). This CDR3 is 13 amino acids long. Germline CDR1 KGHSH, CDR2 LQKENI. V lost 6 bases and J lost 7, with 13 bases in between.

The chain is built from TRBV11-3 and TRBJ2-7; 8 bases align to TRBD2. Trimming removed 5 bases from V and 3 bases from J; junction bases left unmatched: 3. Germline V lookup: CDR1 SGHNT, CDR2 YENEEA. This CDR3 comprises 13 residues. This CDR3 reads CASSPSGSYEQYF. CDR3 nucleotide sequence: TGTGCCAGCAGCCCCAGCGGGAGCTACGAGCAGTACTTC. Together with reference TRBV11-3 and TRBJ2-7, the CDR3 gives the full variable domain: EAGVVQSPRYKIIEKKQPVAFWCNPISGHNTLYWYLQNLGQGPELLIRYENEEAVDDSQLPKDRFSAERLKGVDSTLKIQPAELGDSAVYLCASSPSGSYEQYFGPGTRLTVT.

The V and J genes are TRBV4-1 and TRBJ1-2; D gene unclear. CDR3 length: 13 amino acids. V was pared by 3 bases and J by 5 bases, with 10 bases between. The germline V gene encodes CDR1 MGHRA and CDR2 YSYEKL. CDR3 bases: TGCGCCAGCAGCCAGGGAGGGAAATATGGCTACACCTTC. It codes for CASSQGGKYGYTF.

V gene TRBV12-5 combines with J gene TRBJ1-2, with a weak D call TRBD1 (6 bases). V lost 0 bases to trimming and J lost 1 base, with 15 bases between them. The CDR3 contains 17 residues. From germline, CDR1 is LGHNT and CDR2 FRNRAP. The CDR3 region is CASGLVSGQGNNYGYTF. The DNA of the CDR3 is TGTGCTAGTGGTTTGGTATCAGGGCAGGGGAATAACTATGGCTACACCTTC. The whole variable domain, filled in from reference TRBV12-5 and TRBJ1-2, reads DARVTQTPRHKVTEMGQEVTMRCQPILGHNTVFWYRQTMMQGLELLAYFRNRAPLDDSGMPKDRFSAEMPDATLATLKIQPSEPRDSAVYFCASGLVSGQGNNYGYTFGSGTRLTVV.

CDR3 sequence reads: CASRTREDGGNQPQHF. CDR3 sequence (DNA): TGTGCCAGCAGGACCCGTGAGGACGGGGGCAATCAGCCCCAGCATTTT. The rearrangement uses TRBV28 and TRBJ1-5; D ambiguous. Germline-derived CDR1 and CDR2 are MDHEN and SYDVKM. V gave up 6 bases and J gave up 2 bases, with 17 bases separating them. CDR3 length: 16 amino acids.

V is TRBV11-1 and J is TRBJ1-2; D is perhaps TRBD1 (6 bases). Germline CDR1 SGHAT, CDR2 FQDESV (reference sequence). V lost 1 base and J 0 bases, leaving 9 bases between the germline ends. This CDR3 has 15 residues. The CDR3 spells CASSLGQGPNYGYTF. The CDR3 nucleotides are TGTGCCAGCAGCTTAGGGCAGGGGCCTAACTATGGCTACACCTTC.

The genes are TRBV5-1 and TRBJ2-7; 15 nucleotides align to TRBD2. Per germline, CDR1 SGHRS and CDR2 YFSETQ. The CDR3 covers 23 residues. With V trimmed by 4 bases and J by 0 bases, 23 bases remained unmatched. The CDR3 here is CASSLDRGRTSGRAKYPSYEQYF. Here the CDR3 DNA reads TGCGCCAGCAGCCTAGACAGGGGTCGGACTAGCGGGAGGGCCAAGTACCCCTCCTACGAGCAGTACTTC.